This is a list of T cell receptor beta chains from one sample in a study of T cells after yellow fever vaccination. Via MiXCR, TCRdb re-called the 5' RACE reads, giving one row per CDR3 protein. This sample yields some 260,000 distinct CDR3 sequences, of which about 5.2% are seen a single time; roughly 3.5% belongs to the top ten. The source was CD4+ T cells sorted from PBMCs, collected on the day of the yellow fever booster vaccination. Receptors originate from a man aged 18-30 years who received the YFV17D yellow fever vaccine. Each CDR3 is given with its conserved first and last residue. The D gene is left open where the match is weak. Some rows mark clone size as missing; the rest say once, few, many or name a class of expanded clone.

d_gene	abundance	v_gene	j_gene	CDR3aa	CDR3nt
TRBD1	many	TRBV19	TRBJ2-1	CASIPPGQGDNEQFF	TGTGCCAGTATTCCTCCGGGACAGGGAGATAATGAGCAGTTCTTC
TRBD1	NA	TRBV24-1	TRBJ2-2	CATSDPGRGTSEELFF	TGTGCCACCAGTGACCCCGGCAGGGGGACGTCGGAGGAGCTGTTTTTT
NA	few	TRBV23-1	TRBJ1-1	CASSQLGMDEAFF	TGCGCCAGCAGTCAATTAGGGATGGATGAAGCTTTCTTT
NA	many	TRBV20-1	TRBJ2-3	CSATDWADTQYF	TGCAGTGCCACTGACTGGGCAGATACGCAGTATTTT
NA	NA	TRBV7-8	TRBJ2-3	CASSSLTRDTQYF	TGTGCCAGCAGCTCCTTGACTCGCGATACGCAGTATTTT
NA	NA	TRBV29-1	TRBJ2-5	CSVKTVGETQYF	TGCAGCGTAAAGACAGTCGGGGAGACCCAGTACTTC
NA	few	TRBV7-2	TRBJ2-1	CASSLEGTRYNEQFF	TGTGCCAGCAGCTTAGAAGGAACCCGTTACAATGAGCAGTTCTTC
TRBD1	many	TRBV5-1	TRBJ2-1	CASSLAGQGYNEQFF	TGCGCCAGCAGCTTGGCGGGACAGGGGTACAATGAGCAGTTCTTC
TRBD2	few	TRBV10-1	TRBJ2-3	CASSESGSGALTDTQYF	TGCGCCAGCAGTGAGTCAGGTAGCGGGGCCCTTACAGATACGCAGTATTTT
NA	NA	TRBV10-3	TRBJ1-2	CAITDDKTGYTF	TGTGCCATCACCGATGACAAGACTGGCTACACCTTC
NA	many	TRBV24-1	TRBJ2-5	CATSDPRGAGETQYF	TGTGCCACCAGTGACCCGAGGGGGGCCGGGGAGACCCAGTACTTC
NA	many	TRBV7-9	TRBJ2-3	CASSRGGGTDTQYF	TGTGCCAGCAGCAGGGGCGGGGGCACAGATACGCAGTATTTT
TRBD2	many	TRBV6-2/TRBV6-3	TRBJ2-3	CASSEGLPPSTDTQYF	TGTGCCAGCAGTGAGGGACTACCTCCTAGCACAGATACGCAGTATTTT
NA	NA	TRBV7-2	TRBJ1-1	CASSLAAGGGKAFF	TGTGCCAGCAGCTTAGCAGCTGGTGGAGGAAAAGCTTTCTTT
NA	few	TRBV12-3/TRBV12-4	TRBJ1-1	CASSLEGPSEAFF	TGTGCCAGCAGTTTAGAGGGACCGAGTGAAGCTTTCTTT
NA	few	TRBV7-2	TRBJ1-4	CASSLYGGEKLFF	TGTGCCAGCAGCTTATACGGGGGTGAAAAACTGTTTTTT
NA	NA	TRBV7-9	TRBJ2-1	CASSRYRTSYNEQFF	TGTGCCAGCAGCCGGTACAGAACCTCCTACAATGAGCAGTTCTTC
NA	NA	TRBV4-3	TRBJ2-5	CASSQGESSETQYF	TGCGCCAGCAGCCAAGGGGAGTCCTCCGAGACCCAGTACTTC
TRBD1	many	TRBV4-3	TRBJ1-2	CASSHFGGDRVNYGYTF	TGCGCCAGCAGCCACTTCGGCGGGGACAGGGTAAACTATGGCTACACCTTC
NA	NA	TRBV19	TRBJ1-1	CASSLDLGAFF	TGTGCCAGTAGCCTGGACCTGGGAGCTTTCTTT
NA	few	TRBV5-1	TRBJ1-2	CASSLGQAQGYTF	TGCGCCAGCAGCTTGGGACAGGCCCAAGGCTACACCTTC
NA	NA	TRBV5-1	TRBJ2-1	CASSSGAGDYNEQFF	TGCGCCAGCAGCTCGGGGGCAGGGGACTACAATGAGCAGTTCTTC
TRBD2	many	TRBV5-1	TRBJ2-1	CASSTWTSGGHYNEQFF	TGCGCCAGCAGCACTTGGACTAGCGGGGGGCATTACAATGAGCAGTTCTTC
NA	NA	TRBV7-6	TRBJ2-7	CASSLASTAKEQYF	TGTGCCAGCAGCTTAGCCTCGACCGCGAAGGAGCAGTACTTC
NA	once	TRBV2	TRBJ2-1	CASSDVGGSYNEQFF	TGTGCCAGCAGTGACGTAGGGGGTTCCTACAATGAGCAGTTCTTC
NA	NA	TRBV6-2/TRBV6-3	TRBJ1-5	CASSSRGGGQPQHF	TGTGCCAGCAGTTCCCGGGGGGGTGGTCAGCCCCAGCATTTT
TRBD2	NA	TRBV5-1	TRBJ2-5	CASSWGTSGGQTQYF	TGCGCCAGCAGCTGGGGGACTAGCGGGGGGCAGACCCAGTACTTC
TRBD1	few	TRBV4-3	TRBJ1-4	CASSQRQGGTNEKLFF	TGCGCCAGCAGCCAACGACAGGGGGGCACTAATGAAAAACTGTTTTTT
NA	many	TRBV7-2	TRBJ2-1	CASSASLTYNEQFF	TGTGCCAGCAGCGCTAGCCTTACCTACAATGAGCAGTTCTTC
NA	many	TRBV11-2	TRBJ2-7	CASGVPQGFEQYF	TGTGCCAGCGGGGTACCACAGGGTTTCGAGCAGTACTTC
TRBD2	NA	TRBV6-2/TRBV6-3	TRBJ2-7	CASSYRPGTSGGIYEQYF	TGTGCCAGCAGTTACCGTCCCGGGACTAGCGGGGGGATCTACGAGCAGTACTTC
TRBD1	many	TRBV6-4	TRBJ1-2	CASSSGTGDGYTF	TGTGCCAGCAGTTCCGGGACAGGGGACGGCTACACCTTC
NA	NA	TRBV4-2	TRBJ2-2	CASSQRASNTGELFF	TGTGCCAGCAGCCAACGCGCGTCGAACACCGGGGAGCTGTTTTTT
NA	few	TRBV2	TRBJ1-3	CASSENRALSGNTIYF	TGTGCCAGCAGTGAAAACAGGGCCCTCTCTGGAAACACCATATATTTT
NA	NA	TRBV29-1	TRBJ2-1	CSAGLSDEQFF	TGCAGCGCCGGGCTTAGCGATGAGCAGTTCTTC
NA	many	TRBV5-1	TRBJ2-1	CASSLPLEAYNEQFF	TGCGCCAGCAGCTTGCCACTAGAGGCCTACAATGAGCAGTTCTTC
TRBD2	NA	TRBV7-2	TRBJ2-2	CASSPGTSGGRNTGELFF	TGTGCCAGCAGCCCAGGGACTAGCGGGGGGAGGAACACCGGGGAGCTGTTTTTT
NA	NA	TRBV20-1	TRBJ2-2	CSARARGAGELFF	TGCAGTGCTAGAGCCCGGGGCGCCGGGGAGCTGTTTTTT
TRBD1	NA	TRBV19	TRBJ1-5	CASSTDREGNQPQHF	TGTGCCAGTAGTACCGACAGGGAGGGCAATCAGCCCCAGCATTTT
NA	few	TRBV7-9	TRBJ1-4	CASSLSEEKLFF	TGTGCCAGCAGCTTATCTGAAGAAAAACTGTTTTTT
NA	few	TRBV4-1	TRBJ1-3	CASSQAWAGGSSGNTIYF	TGCGCCAGCAGCCAAGCGTGGGCAGGAGGCAGCTCAGGAAACACCATATATTTT
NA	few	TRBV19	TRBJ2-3	CASSHLRGQSDTQYF	TGTGCCAGTAGCCATTTGCGGGGGCAATCAGATACGCAGTATTTT
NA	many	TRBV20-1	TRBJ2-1	CSARKGSPYNEQFF	TGCAGTGCTAGAAAGGGGTCCCCCTACAATGAGCAGTTCTTC
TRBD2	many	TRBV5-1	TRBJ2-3	CASSESGGPGTQYF	TGCGCCAGCAGCGAGAGCGGGGGGCCTGGTACGCAGTATTTT
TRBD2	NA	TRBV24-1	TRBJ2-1	CATSDLSGGTYNEQFF	TGTGCCACCAGTGACCTTAGCGGGGGGACCTACAATGAGCAGTTCTTC